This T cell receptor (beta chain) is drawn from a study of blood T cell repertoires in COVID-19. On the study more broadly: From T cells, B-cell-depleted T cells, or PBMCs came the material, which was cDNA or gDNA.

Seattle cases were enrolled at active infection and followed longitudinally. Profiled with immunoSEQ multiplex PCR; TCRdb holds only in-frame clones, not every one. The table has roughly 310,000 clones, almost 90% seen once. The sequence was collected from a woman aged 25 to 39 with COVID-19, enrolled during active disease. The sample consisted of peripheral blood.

The CDR3 DNA is TGTGCCAGTAGCCAAGGACAGGGGGCGTGGGAGCAGTACTTC. Translated, it gives CASSQGQGAWEQYF. The rearrangement uses TRBV19 and TRBJ2-7; 11 bases align to TRBD1. CDR3 size: 14 residues. From germline, CDR1 is LNHDA and CDR2 SQIVND (reference sequence). Trimming removed 6 bases from V and 7 bases from J; junction bases left unmatched: 8.